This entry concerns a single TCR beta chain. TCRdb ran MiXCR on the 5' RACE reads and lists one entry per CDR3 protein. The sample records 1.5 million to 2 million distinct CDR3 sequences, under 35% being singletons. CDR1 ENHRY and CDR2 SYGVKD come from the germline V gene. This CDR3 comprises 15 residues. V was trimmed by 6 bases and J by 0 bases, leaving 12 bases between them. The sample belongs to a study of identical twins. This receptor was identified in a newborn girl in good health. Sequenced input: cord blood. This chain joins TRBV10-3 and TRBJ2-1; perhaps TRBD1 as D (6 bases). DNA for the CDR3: TGTGCCATCAGCGCCGGACAGAGCTCCTACAATGAGCAGTTCTTC. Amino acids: CAISAGQSSYNEQFF.